Reported below is one T cell receptor beta chain. TCRdb keeps only in-frame clones here, not all; method: immunoSEQ multiplex PCR. Of about 180,000 clones in the sample, almost 90% were seen once. The sample is drawn from a study of control samples from healthy donors and cancer patients. The J segment lost 4 bases and the V segment lost 8 bases, leaving 7 bases of the junction unmatched. CDR3 length equals 14 residues. The V gene's germline CDR1 is MNHEY and CDR2 SMNVEV (reference sequence). Sequencing was done on a sample of blood. V gene TRBV27 combines with J gene TRBJ1-2, with TRBD1 identical over 10 bases. The clonotype was recovered from a woman in her 50s in good health. CDR3 region: CASPTGGPLYGYTF. In DNA form, the CDR3 reads TGTGCCAGCCCGACAGGGGGCCCCCTCTATGGCTACACCTTC.